This TCR beta chain is drawn from a study of CD8 T cells in Susac syndrome. Study-wide results and caveats: The authors acknowledged that their TCR sequencing and HLA analysis involved a relatively small number of individuals.

The RNA, about 0.45 to 1 ug, was put through reverse transcription using random hexamers. immunoSEQ multiplex PCR amplified TCR beta CDR3 across 54 Vbeta, 13 Jbeta. TCRdb independently ran MiXCR on the immunoSEQ multiplex PCR reads; one entry per CDR3 protein. The data hold about 280,000 distinct CDR3 sequences, with about 85% observed a single time. This clonotype was counted between two and nine times. Its antigen remains unknown. Those who served as multiple sclerosis controls were treatment-naive patients with stable or active relapsing-remitting disease. The TEMRA cells underwent FACS enrichment, while the CD8+ and CD4+ T cells underwent negative isolation. V was clipped by 1 base and J by 2 bases, with 4 bases between them. The V gene's germline CDR1 is MGHRA and CDR2 YSYEKL. The CDR3 length is 13 residues.

The chain uses TRBV4-1 and TRBJ2-3; D is uncertain. The sequencing sample was made of CD8+ T cells from PBMCs. The TCR originated in a human donor with multiple sclerosis. CDR3 sequence (DNA): TGCGCCAGCAGCCAAGTTTACACAGATACGCAGTATTTT. Translation gives CASSQVYTDTQYF.